The source of this T cell receptor beta chain is a study of blood T cell repertoires in COVID-19. Study-wide background: Collection of acute and convalescent COVID-19 samples took place in the United States, Italy and Spain. Nucleic acid was either cDNA or gDNA, and it came from T cells, B-cell-depleted T cells, or PBMCs.

CDR1 SGDLS and CDR2 YYNGEE come from the germline V gene. The V segment lost 0 bases and the J segment 9 bases; nucleotides outside the gene matches: 6. The CDR3 loop spans 15 amino acids. In the source study's methods: It was from reference gene primer amplification that nucleated cell counts were estimated. Produced via immunoSEQ multiplex PCR; TCRdb's table is partial and in-frame only. The V and J calls and the clone size are those of that table, but D and trimming were determined from the DNA. The sample comprises approximately 90,000 clones, about 85% of which are singletons, and roughly 12% rests with the top ten.

Material: peripheral blood. The clonotype originates from a human donor in a cohort sampled during active COVID-19. V usage is TRBV9 and J usage is TRBJ2-1, with 10 bases aligning to TRBD2. The CDR3 loop reads CASSVVASGGGEQFF. The CDR3 coding sequence is TGTGCCAGCAGCGTAGTGGCTAGCGGGGGCGGTGAGCAGTTCTTC.